This T cell receptor (beta chain) was captured in a study of T cell changes during pregnancy in multiple sclerosis. After removal of 5 bases from V and 5 bases from J, the junction contained 8 bases not matched to a gene. Germline CDR1 and CDR2: LNHDA and SQIVND (reference sequence). This CDR3 region has 16 residues. Assay: immunoSEQ multiplex PCR; the TCRdb copy retains only in-frame clones and omits some. The data contain 40,000 to 55,000 clones, approximately 91% of them singletons. This sequence was found in a female donor with multiple sclerosis, enrolled in a pregnancy study. The chain has TRBV19 and TRBJ2-1; 11 bases match TRBD2. This specimen was CD8+ T cells from peripheral blood mononuclear cells, taken after pregnancy. This CDR3 is CASSPGTSGINNEQFF. In DNA, the CDR3 is TGTGCCAGTAGTCCTGGGACTAGCGGAATTAACAATGAGCAGTTCTTC.